The 5 T cell receptor beta chains presented below share a single source sample, sequenced in a study of blood T cell repertoires in COVID-19. The assay was immunoSEQ multiplex PCR, and TCRdb's table has in-frame clones only and misses some. The sample has a few hundred thousand clones, roughly 86% seen once. Sequencing input: PBMCs or T cells enriched from blood (not recorded which). The receptors derive from a woman aged 25 to 39 who had been exposed to COVID-19.

The chain couples TRBV7-8 to TRBJ2-3; possible D gene TRBD1, 5 bases. V was pared by 5 bases and J by 6 bases, with 18 bases between. This CDR3 contains 15 residues. Germline CDR1 is SGHVS and CDR2 is FQNEAQ. The CDR3 region has the DNA TGTGCCAGCAGCATAATTCAGGGTTCTGTGGATACGCAGTATTTT. This translates into CASSIIQGSVDTQYF.

The chain combines TRBV9 with TRBJ2-7; 10 nucleotides agree with TRBD1. J gave up 6 bases and V 4 bases, and 10 bases lay outside the gene matches. CDR3 length equals 15 residues. Germline values: CDR1 SGDLS, CDR2 YYNGEE. In DNA, the CDR3 is TGTGCCAGCAGCCCGACGGGACAGGGGATAACCGAGCAGTACTTC. Its translation is CASSPTGQGITEQYF.

The count of this clone is one. The V gene is TRBV12-3 or TRBV12-4, the J gene TRBJ2-7; D is ambiguous. This CDR3 region has 12 residues. V lost 4 bases and J lost 2, with 6 bases in between. The CDR3 coding sequence is TGTGCCAGCAGTTCTATCACCTACGAGCAGTACTTC. Its protein is CASSSITYEQYF.

CDR3 sequence: CASNRGWGNQPQHF. DNA of the CDR3: TGTGCCAGCAATCGGGGGTGGGGTAATCAGCCCCAGCATTTT. This chain links TRBV7-2 with TRBJ1-5, with a possible D match to TRBD1 (5 bases). CDR1 and CDR2 from the germline V gene are SGHTA and FQGNSA. Trimming stripped 7 bases from V and 4 bases from J, with 14 bases between. CDR3 length equals 14 residues.

The chain carries TRBV11-2 and TRBJ1-6; D is uncertain. With 2 bases removed from V and 7 bases from J, the gap between germline ends came to 15 bases. This CDR3 is 16 amino acids long. Germline loops: CDR1 SGHAT, CDR2 FQNNGV. CDR3 amino acids: CASSLLISSGNSPLHF. CDR3 bases: TGTGCCAGCAGCTTACTTATATCGTCGGGGAATTCACCCCTCCACTTT.